This TCR beta chain was retrieved from a study of Graves' ophthalmopathy and Graves' hyperthyroidism. In this sample, this clonotype turned up many times. The CDR3 has 16 residues. Per the germline V gene, CDR1 is SQVTM and CDR2 is ANQGSEA. Trimming shortened V by 4 bases and J by 3 bases, and 22 bases separated the two germline ends. Amplified TCR beta CDR3 regions were obtained using RNA transcripts as template. HTBI primers were used in a first-round RT-PCR, which preceded a second-round multiplex PCR. TCRdb re-called the multiplex PCR reads with MiXCR, one entry per CDR3 protein. The data contain 400,000 or so distinct CDR3 sequences, over 15% of them singletons.

The sample taken for sequencing was peripheral blood. The origin of this receptor is a woman younger than 30 with stable Graves' hyperthyroidism. V usage is TRBV29-1 and J usage is TRBJ2-7, with a possible D match to TRBD1 (6 bases). DNA of the CDR3: TGCAGCGTTGGAGAAATAGGGGGTCTTCCGCTCTACGAGCAGTACTTC. Protein: CSVGEIGGLPLYEQYF.